The 26 T cell receptor beta chains listed next were all sequenced from one sample in a study of beta chain features in type 1 diabetes. General study results and limits: There was a moderate but significant shortening of TCRB CDR3s in all four CD4+ subsets of Type 1 diabetes patients.

The authors reverse transcribed all of the isolated RNA, so sequencing captured expressed TCRB transcripts. TCRdb keeps only in-frame clones here, not all; method: immunoSEQ multiplex PCR. This table has roughly 330,000 clones, approximately 15% appearing once. What these receptors recognize is not known. Sequenced material: naive CD4+ T cells from blood. These TCRs come from a woman aged 18-30 years with type 1 diabetes.

The CDR3 bases are TGCGCCAGCAGCCCTCGTCCGGGAGATACGCAGTATTTT. Protein product: CASSPRPGDTQYF. The V and J genes are TRBV4-3 and TRBJ2-3; no clear D gene. Germline V gene data show CDR1 as LGHNA and CDR2 as YSLEER. Trimming stripped 4 bases from V and 5 bases from J, with 10 bases between. The CDR3 totals 13 residues.

This clone was recorded a few times. This rearrangement joins TRBV28 to TRBJ2-7; tentative D call: TRBD2 (6 bases). The CDR3 loop spans 13 amino acids. Trimming pared 4 bases from V and 3 bases from J, leaving 10 bases between. The V gene's germline CDR1 is MDHEN and CDR2 SYDVKM. The CDR3 protein is CASSSRRVYEQYV. DNA for the CDR3: TGTGCCAGCAGTTCCAGGAGGGTCTACGAGCAGTACGTC.

This clone has just a few counts. The genes are TRBV10-3 and TRBJ1-1, with TRBD1 identical over 9 bases. V was clipped by 1 base and J by 8 bases; unmatched bases: 8. This CDR3 region has 15 residues. Germline V CDR1 and CDR2: ENHRY, SYGVKD. The CDR3 DNA follows: TGTGCCATCAGTGAGTTGGAACAGGGGGCCCTAGAAGCTTTCTTT. Residues: CAISELEQGALEAFF.

This clone was counted a few times. The chain joins TRBV7-6 to TRBJ2-7; D perhaps matches TRBD1 (5 bases). Germline assignment: CDR1 SGHVS and CDR2 FNYEAQ. Trimming removed 2 bases from V and 0 bases from J, with 17 bases in between. The CDR3 runs 17 residues. The CDR3 is CASSLNSLPGFSYEQYF. The CDR3 DNA reads as TGTGCCAGCAGCTTAAACTCCCTCCCAGGGTTCTCCTACGAGCAGTACTTC.

The J gene is TRBJ2-7, the V gene TRBV30; D may be TRBD1 (5 bases). This CDR3 comprises 12 residues. Per the germline V gene, CDR1 is GTSNPN and CDR2 is SVGIG (reference sequence). V was cut by 1 base and J by 1 base, with 5 bases left in between. CDR3: CAWSDRSYEQYF. For the CDR3, the DNA is TGTGCCTGGAGTGACAGGTCCTACGAGCAGTACTTC.

A note on this clone: Distinct nucleotide sequences in the sample also encode this CDR3. CDR3 region: CASSLASGTDTQYF. CDR3 coding DNA: TGCGCCAGCAGCTTGGCCTCAGGGACAGATACGCAGTATTTT. The rearrangement uses TRBV5-1 and TRBJ2-3; maybe TRBD1 (5 bases). With 0 bases removed from V and 3 bases from J, the gap between germline ends came to 8 bases. The germline V gene encodes CDR1 SGHRS and CDR2 YFSETQ. This CDR3 region has 14 residues.

This clone was detected only a few times. The chain recombines TRBV18 with TRBJ2-4, with a possible D match to TRBD1 (5 bases). The V and J ends lost 3 bases and 6 bases respectively, with 18 bases between them. The CDR3 covers 16 residues. Germline loops: CDR1 KGHSH, CDR2 LQKENI. The CDR3 nucleotides read TGTGCCAGCTCACCGCCGCTACAGGCCTTGGGAAACATTCAGTACTTC. Translated, it gives CASSPPLQALGNIQYF.

The chain carries TRBV11-2 and TRBJ2-1; no reliable D call. The germline V gene encodes CDR1 SGHAT and CDR2 FQNNGV. The CDR3 spans 13 residues. V dropped 0 bases and J dropped 3 bases, with 3 bases sitting between them. The CDR3 DNA reads as TGTGCCAGCAGCTTAGATCTCTACAATGAGCAGTTCTTC. The encoded protein is CASSLDLYNEQFF.

The rearrangement links TRBV4-3 to TRBJ1-1; D ambiguous. The ends were cut back, 0 bases at V and 1 base at J, with 9 bases in the middle. Germline V gene sequence: CDR1 LGHNA, CDR2 YSLEER. This CDR3 has 15 residues. The CDR3 region is CASSQDRGGNTEAFF. The DNA for the CDR3 is TGCGCCAGCAGCCAAGATCGAGGAGGGAACACTGAAGCTTTCTTT.

This clone turned up a few times. This sequence joins TRBV30 and TRBJ1-1, with a possible D match to TRBD1 (5 bases). Germline V lookup: CDR1 GTSNPN, CDR2 SVGIG (reference sequence). This CDR3 contains 12 residues. V was cut by 2 bases and J by 3 bases, with 7 bases left in between. Here the CDR3 DNA reads TGTGCCTGGAGTATGGGGCACACTGAAGCTTTCTTT. It encodes CAWSMGHTEAFF. Looking up the rest from reference TRBV30 and TRBJ1-1 gives the full variable domain: SQTIHQWPATLVQPVGSPLSLECTVEGTSNPNLYWYRQAAGRGLQLLFYSVGIGQISSEVPQNLSASRPQDRQFILSSKKLLLSDSGFYLCAWSMGHTEAFFGQGTRLTVV.

This clone was counted between two and nine times. The chain combines TRBV28 with TRBJ2-1, with a tentative D call TRBD2 (6 bases). The CDR3 runs 13 residues. With 3 bases removed from V and 7 bases from J, the gap between germline ends came to 10 bases. Germline loops: CDR1 MDHEN, CDR2 SYDVKM. The CDR3 spells CASSLGLANEQFF. The CDR3 region has the DNA TGTGCCAGCAGTTTGGGCCTAGCGAATGAGCAGTTCTTC. Combining the CDR3 with reference TRBV28 and TRBJ2-1 gives the whole variable domain DVKVTQSSRYLVKRTGEKVFLECVQDMDHENMFWYRQDPGLGLRLIYFSYDVKMKEKGDIPEGYSVSREKKERFSLILESASTNQTSMYLCASSLGLANEQFFGPGTRLTVL.

This clone was seen a few times. The chain combines TRBV11-2 with TRBJ1-2, with TRBD1 identical over 8 bases. Germline loops: CDR1 SGHAT, CDR2 FQNNGV. The CDR3 spans 18 residues. The junction had 22 bases not matched to a gene; V was cut back by 5 bases and J by 8 bases. CDR3 DNA sequence: TGTGCCAGCAGCAGAGGACGGGGGGACAGGCGAGTGGGATGGGGCTACACCTTC. Translated: CASSRGRGDRRVGWGYTF.

This clone showed up just a few times. The chain carries TRBV5-6 and TRBJ1-1; 7 nucleotides agree with TRBD1. The V gene's germline CDR1 is SGHDT and CDR2 YYEEEE. V gave up 4 bases and J gave up 7 bases; unmatched junction bases: 10. This CDR3 region has 14 residues. In DNA form, the CDR3 reads TGTGCCAGCAGCCCCCTGGGGACAGCTAATGAAGCTTTCTTT. Protein product: CASSPLGTANEAFF.

The chain employs TRBV5-4 and TRBJ2-7; 7 bases are shared with TRBD2. Trimming took 1 base from V and 6 from J; bases not matched to a gene: 10. Germline-derived CDR1 and CDR2 are SGHNT and YYREEE (reference sequence). The length of the CDR3 is 15 residues. DNA of the CDR3: TGTGCCAGCAGCTTGTTCGGACTAGGGCCCGGCGAGCAGTACGTC. Its protein product is CASSLFGLGPGEQYV.

The chain combines TRBV5-1 with TRBJ1-1, with D possibly being TRBD1 (6 bases). The CDR3 is 15 amino acids. Germline V lookup: CDR1 SGHRS, CDR2 YFSETQ. V dropped 4 bases and J dropped 0 bases, with 13 bases sitting between them. CDR3 amino acids: CASSPTTGVNTEAFF. The CDR3 nucleotides read TGCGCCAGCAGCCCGACGACAGGAGTGAACACTGAAGCTTTCTTT. Full variable domain (rest looked up from reference TRBV5-1 and TRBJ1-1): KAGVTQTPRYLIKTRGQQVTLSCSPISGHRSVSWYQQTPGQGLQFLFEYFSETQRNKGNFPGRFSGRQFSNSRSEMNVSTLELGDSALYLCASSPTTGVNTEAFFGQGTRLTVV.

V usage is TRBV4-1 and J usage is TRBJ2-1; no definite D call. The CDR3 runs to 14 residues. Germline V CDR1 and CDR2: MGHRA, YSYEKL. Trimming removed 0 bases from V and 3 bases from J, with 6 bases in between. The CDR3 coding sequence is TGCGCCAGCAGCCAAGATGCCAGCTACAATGAGCAGTTCTTC. It codes for CASSQDASYNEQFF.

This clone has more than one count but fewer than ten. The V gene is TRBV6-5, the J gene TRBJ2-4; D is unclear. The germline CDR1 and CDR2 sequences are MNHEY and SVGAGI. V was shortened by 4 bases and J by 0 bases, with 13 bases between the two germline ends. The CDR3 has 16 residues. This CDR3 is CASSSPLQRAKNIQYF. CDR3 DNA: TGTGCCAGCAGTTCCCCACTACAAAGAGCCAAAAACATTCAGTACTTC.

This clone showed up just a few times. J is TRBJ2-2 and V is TRBV11-2; 10 nucleotides agree with TRBD1. Germline V gene lookup returns CDR1 SGHAT and CDR2 FQNNGV. With V trimmed by 2 bases and J by 4 bases, 7 bases remained unmatched. The length of the CDR3 is 17 residues. CDR3 residues: CASSLRPGQGSTGELFF. The CDR3, as DNA: TGTGCCAGCAGCTTACGGCCGGGACAGGGGTCCACCGGGGAGCTGTTTTTT.

This clone has only a few counts. The genes are TRBV5-1 and TRBJ2-3; 7 bases map to TRBD2. Germline-derived CDR1 and CDR2 are SGHRS and YFSETQ. V trimming: 4 bases; J trimming: 0 bases; junction bases outside the gene matches: 5. The CDR3 is 15 amino acids. CDR3 DNA: TGCGCCAGCAGCAAACTAGCGAGCAGCACAGATACGCAGTATTTT. Translation: CASSKLASSTDTQYF.

This chain links TRBV29-1 with TRBJ1-5; D is possibly TRBD1 (5 bases). Trimming shortened V by 4 bases and J by 6 bases, and 13 bases separated the two germline ends. Germline assignment: CDR1 SQVTM and CDR2 ANQGSEA. The CDR3 is made up of 13 amino acids. CDR3 sequence (DNA): TGCAGCGTTGCTGGGGGGGGGAGTCAGCCCCAGCATTTT. Translation: CSVAGGGSQPQHF.

The chain recombines TRBV7-9 with TRBJ2-2; 7 bases fit TRBD1. This CDR3 has 14 residues. With 10 bases clipped from V and 3 bases from J, the junction kept 8 bases outside the gene matches. Germline loops: CDR1 SEHNR, CDR2 FQNEAQ (reference sequence). The DNA for the CDR3 is TGTGCCACTCCGACAGGGTCGGACACCGGGGAGCTGTTTTTT. Amino acids: CATPTGSDTGELFF. Looking up the rest from reference TRBV7-9 and TRBJ2-2 gives the full variable domain: DTGVSQNPRHKITKRGQNVTFRCDPISEHNRLYWYRQTLGQGPEFLTYFQNEAQLEKSRLLSDRFSAERPKGSFSTLEIQRTEQGDSAMYLCATPTGSDTGELFFGEGSRLTVL.

This rearrangement joins TRBV4-3 to TRBJ2-1, with 7 positions matching TRBD2. With V trimmed by 4 bases and J by 4 bases, 7 bases remained unmatched. CDR3 length equals 15 residues. Germline values: CDR1 LGHNA, CDR2 YSLEER. CDR3 loop: CASSLGLADYNEQFF. CDR3 nucleotides: TGCGCCAGCAGCCTGGGCCTAGCGGATTACAATGAGCAGTTCTTC.

V gene TRBV30 combines with J gene TRBJ1-5; D call uncertain. Per germline, CDR1 GTSNPN and CDR2 SVGIG (reference sequence). V lost 2 bases and J 2 bases, leaving 7 bases between the germline ends. This CDR3 spans 13 amino acids. The CDR3 sequence is CAWSNGGNQPQHF. The CDR3 DNA is TGTGCCTGGAGTAACGGGGGCAATCAGCCCCAGCATTTT.

The chain has TRBV7-9 and TRBJ1-2; no clear D. There are 14 residues in the CDR3. Trimming pared 3 bases from V and 8 bases from J, leaving 16 bases between. The V gene's germline CDR1 is SEHNR and CDR2 FQNEAQ (reference sequence). CDR3 coding DNA: TGTGCCAGCAGCTTGGGCTCGCGGGGTAAAGGCTACACCTTC. Residues: CASSLGSRGKGYTF.

The CDR3 DNA reads as TGCAGCGTCGGAGTAGTACGAGACAATGAGCAGTTCTTC. As protein: CSVGVVRDNEQFF. V usage is TRBV29-1 and J usage is TRBJ2-1; D gene uncertain. Germline values: CDR1 SQVTM, CDR2 ANQGSEA. The V and J ends lost 6 bases and 5 bases respectively, with 14 bases between them. CDR3 size: 13 residues.

This clone appeared a few times. The chain is built from TRBV7-9 and TRBJ2-1, with 7 bases lining up with TRBD2. Germline CDR1 is SEHNR and CDR2 is FQNEAQ (reference sequence). CDR3 length: 17 amino acids. J gave up 0 bases and V 2 bases, and 7 bases lay outside the gene matches. For the CDR3, the DNA is TGTGCCAGCAGCTTATATCAGGGAGGGAGCTCCTACAATGAGCAGTTCTTC. Translation: CASSLYQGGSSYNEQFF.